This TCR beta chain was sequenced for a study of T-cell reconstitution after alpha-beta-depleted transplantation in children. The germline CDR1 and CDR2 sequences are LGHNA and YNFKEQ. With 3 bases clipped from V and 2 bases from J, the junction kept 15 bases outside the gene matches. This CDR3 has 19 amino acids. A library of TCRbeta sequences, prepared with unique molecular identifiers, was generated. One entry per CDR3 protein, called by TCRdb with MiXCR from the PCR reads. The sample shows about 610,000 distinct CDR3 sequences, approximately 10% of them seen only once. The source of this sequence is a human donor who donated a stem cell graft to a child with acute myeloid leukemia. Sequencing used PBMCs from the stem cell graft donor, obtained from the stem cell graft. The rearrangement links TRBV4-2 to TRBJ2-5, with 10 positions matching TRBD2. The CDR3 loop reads CASSHSRASGRLGQETQYF. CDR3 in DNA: TGTGCCAGCAGCCACTCCCGGGCTAGCGGGAGACTTGGGCAAGAGACCCAGTACTTC.